This T cell receptor (beta chain) is drawn from a study of blood T cell repertoires in COVID-19. In the study overall: Donors in the United States, Italy and Spain gave samples during acute or convalescent COVID-19. Sources were T cells, B-cell-depleted T cells, or PBMCs; the material itself was cDNA or gDNA.

Authors' processing steps: Quantification of nucleated cells was approximated via reference gene primer amplification. Clones were sequenced by immunoSEQ multiplex PCR, and TCRdb holds only the in-frame ones, with some missing. V, J and clone size are those of that table, while D and trimming were read from the DNA. The sample records tens of thousands of clones, 85% to 90% being singletons. Trimming took 0 bases from V and 5 from J, leaving 7 bases between them. This CDR3 is 13 amino acids long. Germline CDR1 reads MGHRA; CDR2 reads YSYEKL. The chain carries TRBV4-1 and TRBJ1-2; maybe TRBD1 (5 bases). This TCR was recovered from a human donor in a cohort sampled during active COVID-19. Sequenced sample: peripheral blood. CDR3 bases: TGCGCCAGCAGCCAAGAGGGGCGGTATGGCTACACCTTC. Translated, it gives CASSQEGRYGYTF.